The TCR beta chain under discussion was sequenced for a study of a mutant IDH1 vaccine in newly diagnosed glioma (TCRdb year 2021). Background on the whole study: Eight vaccinations were administered to patients in weeks 1, 3, 5, 7, 11, 15, 19 and 23, corresponding to visits V03 through V10. Of the roughly 30 treated patients, 62.5% were male and roughly 40% were female, and a mean age of 40.4 years was recorded. Prior to enrollment, standard therapy consisting of radiotherapy alone, temozolomide alone, or radiochemotherapy with temozolomide had been administered to patients, with the combination being received by most patients. Vaccination started 4-6 weeks after radiotherapy alone, or was given together with temozolomide cycles in the groups whose treatment included chemotherapy. Peripheral blood was drawn at six visits: V03 (baseline), V05, V07, V10, V12 and V13. For exploratory analyses, 25 to 30 treated patients had longitudinal TCRB deep sequencing done wherever samples were available.

The CDR3 runs 16 amino acids, cysteine and phenylalanine included. The only DNA kept is the CDR3, 48 bases in frame from the first base. The germline V gene provides CDR1 SGDLS and CDR2 YYNGEE. V is cut back by 0 bases and J by 3 bases, with 4 bases in the junction unmatched. Results and caveats for the whole study, not just this receptor: The authors noted that analyses of patient blood samples could not be reproduced because of sample limitations. Changes in the top peripheral T cell clonotypes picked up by TCRB sequencing did not appear to be linked to pseudoprogression. Availability determined which PBMC samples were chosen for TCRB deep sequencing. Immune responses induced by the vaccine were seen in over 80% of patients across multiple MHC alleles.

Library generation was performed with the immunoSEQ multiplex PCR assay. Rearranged TCR beta chain sequences were amplified with the hsTCRB Kit following the manufacturer's protocol. TCRB libraries were sequenced on an Illumina MiSeq. From the authors' description of their analysis: Demultiplexing, trimming and gene mapping were performed with the kit vendor's proprietary platform. What TCRdb holds here is the immuneACCESS table cut down to in-frame rearrangements. Part of the clones is not present; checked against another copy, under half of the missing clones reflect an unresolved V gene, and the others are unexplained. The V and J calls and clone size are taken from that table; D and trimming were inferred from the DNA. The sample data list 20,000 to 30,000 clones, and approximately 79% of these were observed just once. The top ten clones comprise around 7.2% of the sample. Of note for this clone: This clone's antigen is unknown. Base qualities are not provided; no much larger clone lies one nucleotide away.

The time point label of this sample denotes: week 5, during vaccination. Each vaccine dose was 300 ug of a 20-mer mutant IDH1 peptide in Montanide, given subcutaneously with topical imiquimod. Donors had newly diagnosed WHO grade 3 or 4 IDH1-mutant astrocytomas with loss of nuclear ATRX. The samples were drawn from NOA16, a multicentre, single-arm, open-label phase I trial in Germany that tested a mutant IDH1 peptide vaccine in humans for the first time. Genomic DNA for TCRB sequencing was extracted from EDTA blood using the DNeasy Blood and Tissue Kit. The sequence derives from a man in his forties or fifties with glioma. Some clones in this sample may be carry-over from other donors' samples. This sequence uses TRBV9 and TRBJ2-3; TRBD2 fits 10 bases in the junction. The sequences come from PBMCs, collected from a glioma patient whose treatment included an IDH1 peptide vaccine. The CDR3 amino acid sequence is: CASSVVVSGGTDTQYF. The DNA reads as follows: TGTGCCAGCAGCGTAGTAGTTAGCGGGGGGACAGATACGCAGTATTTT.